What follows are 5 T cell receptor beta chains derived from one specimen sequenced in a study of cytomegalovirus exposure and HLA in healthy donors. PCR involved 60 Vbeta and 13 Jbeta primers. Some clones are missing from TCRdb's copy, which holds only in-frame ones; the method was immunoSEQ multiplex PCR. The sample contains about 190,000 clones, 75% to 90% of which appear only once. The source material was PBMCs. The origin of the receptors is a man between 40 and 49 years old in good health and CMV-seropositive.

The CDR3, as DNA: TGTGCCAGCAGCTTCGGGAGTCTTAACACTGAAGCTTTCTTT. It specifies CASSFGSLNTEAFF. The chain couples TRBV7-8 to TRBJ1-1; D not resolved. Trimming cost V 3 bases and J 2 bases, with 10 bases left between them. Germline V gene lookup returns CDR1 SGHVS and CDR2 FQNEAQ. The CDR3 sequence is 14 residues long.

CDR3 sequence reads: CASSLATRGRRETQYF. The DNA for the CDR3 is TGTGCCAGCAGCTTGGCCACGCGGGGGCGAAGGGAGACCCAGTACTTC. V usage is TRBV5-4 and J usage is TRBJ2-5, with a tentative D call TRBD2 (7 bases). Per germline, CDR1 SGHNT and CDR2 YYREEE (reference sequence). V was pared by 0 bases and J by 5 bases, with 17 bases between. This CDR3 spans 16 amino acids.

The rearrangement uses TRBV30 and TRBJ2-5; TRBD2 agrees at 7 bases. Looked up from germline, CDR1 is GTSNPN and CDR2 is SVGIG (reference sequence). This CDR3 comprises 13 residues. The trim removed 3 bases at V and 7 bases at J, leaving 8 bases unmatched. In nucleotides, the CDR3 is TGTGCCTGGAGCGTTGGGGGGGTGGCGACCCAGTACTTC. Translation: CAWSVGGVATQYF.

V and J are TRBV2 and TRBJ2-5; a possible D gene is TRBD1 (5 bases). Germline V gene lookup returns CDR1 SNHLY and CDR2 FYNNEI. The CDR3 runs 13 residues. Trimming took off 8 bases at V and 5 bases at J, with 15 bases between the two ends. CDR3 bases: TGTGCCAGCTCAGGGATTATAACCGAGACCCAGTACTTC. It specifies CASSGIITETQYF.

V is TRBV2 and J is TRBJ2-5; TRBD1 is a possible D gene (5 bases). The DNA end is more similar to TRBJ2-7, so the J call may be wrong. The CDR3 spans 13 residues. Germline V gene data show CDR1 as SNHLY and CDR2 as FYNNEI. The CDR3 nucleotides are TGTGCCAGCCTCGGACAAGGGGCCTACGAGCAGTACTTC. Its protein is CASLGQGAYEQYF.